The TCR beta chain under discussion was sequenced for a study of cytomegalovirus exposure and HLA in healthy donors. The PCR had 60 Vbeta and 13 Jbeta primers. Measured with immunoSEQ multiplex PCR; TCRdb has only the in-frame clones, and not every one. The sample consists of roughly 120,000 clones, 84% of them appearing once. The study, taken as a whole, reports: Later, an analysis found that common viral pathogens appeared to be linked with several of the most significant clusters. Accurate prediction of HLA-A and HLA-B alleles (for most subjects) was reportedly achieved from TCR beta sequences.

V lost 5 bases and J lost 3, with 10 bases in between. Germline V gives CDR1 MNHEY, CDR2 SVGAGI. There are 13 residues in the CDR3. About this clone: Antigen specificity is unknown.

The V call is TRBV6-5, the J call TRBJ1-1; possible D gene TRBD1, 6 bases. The receptor was isolated from a woman aged 18-29 years in good health and CMV-seropositive. The sample consisted of PBMCs. The CDR3 DNA reads TGTGCCAGCAGTCGAGGGGGTGACACTGAAGCTTTCTTT. It codes for CASSRGGDTEAFF.